A selection of T cell receptor beta chains follows, all from one sample in a study of identical twins. Each CDR3 protein is one row after TCRdb ran MiXCR on the 5' RACE reads. In the table there are roughly 1.6 million distinct CDR3 sequences, less than 40% of which are singletons. Specimen: cord blood. These receptors all stem from a newborn girl in good health. The CDR3 runs from the conserved cysteine through the conserved F or W. A D gene is named only where the DNA matches it firmly. Only some rows state a clone size, as once, few, many or a class for expanded clones.

V gene	clone size	CDR3 length	J gene	D gene	CDR3 protein	CDR3 DNA
TRBV12-3/TRBV12-4	-	14	TRBJ1-3	TRBD1	CASSSYRGGNTIYF	TGTGCCAGCAGTTCCTACAGGGGTGGAAACACCATATATTTT
TRBV12-3/TRBV12-4	few	14	TRBJ1-1	-	CASSLLEGGTEAFF	TGTGCCAGCAGTTTGTTGGAGGGCGGGACTGAAGCTTTCTTT
TRBV11-2	-	15	TRBJ2-5	TRBD2	CASSLELADQETQYF	TGTGCCAGCAGCTTAGAACTAGCGGATCAAGAGACCCAGTACTTC
TRBV7-2	-	15	TRBJ1-2	TRBD1	CASSQDRKPLWGYTF	TGTGCCAGCTCCCAGGACAGGAAGCCCCTGTGGGGCTACACCTTC
TRBV15	few	16	TRBJ2-7	-	CATSKSVRTGSYEQYF	TGTGCCACCAGCAAGAGCGTTCGAACCGGCTCCTACGAGCAGTACTTC
TRBV29-1	many	14	TRBJ1-2	TRBD1	CSVGTGGGRYGYTF	TGCAGCGTTGGAACAGGGGGCGGGAGATATGGCTACACCTTC
TRBV6-6	-	12	TRBJ1-1	-	CASSYGGREAFF	TGTGCCAGCAGTTACGGAGGAAGGGAAGCTTTCTTT
TRBV16	-	13	TRBJ1-1	-	CASSRTFYTEAFF	TGTGCCAGCAGCCGAACCTTCTACACTGAAGCTTTCTTT
TRBV7-9	once	13	TRBJ2-7	-	CASSLETSYKQYF	TGTGCCAGCAGCTTAGAGACCTCTTACAAGCAGTACTTC
TRBV20-1	-	11	TRBJ1-1	-	CSASWTAEAFF	TGCAGTGCTAGTTGGACAGCTGAAGCTTTCTTT
TRBV12-3/TRBV12-4	-	13	TRBJ2-7	-	CASTRDIPDEQYF	TGTGCCAGCACCCGGGACATCCCCGACGAGCAGTACTTC
TRBV24-1	-	15	TRBJ2-2	TRBD1	CATSDWDRDTGELFF	TGTGCCACCAGTGATTGGGACAGGGACACCGGGGAGCTGTTTTTT
TRBV12-3/TRBV12-4	-	14	TRBJ2-3	-	CASSLDMRADTQYF	TGTGCCAGCAGTTTGGACATGAGAGCAGATACGCAGTATTTT
TRBV5-1	few	13	TRBJ2-3	-	CASSVSFTDTQYF	TGCGCCAGCAGCGTCTCCTTCACAGATACGCAGTATTTT
TRBV6-5	-	18	TRBJ2-1	-	CASSFLAPRYGFLREQFF	TGTGCCAGCAGTTTTCTGGCCCCCCGCTATGGGTTCCTACGGGAGCAGTTCTTC
TRBV11-2	few	14	TRBJ2-1	TRBD1	CASSSTGQPNEQFF	TGTGCCAGCAGCTCCACGGGACAGCCCAATGAGCAGTTCTTC
TRBV6-2/TRBV6-3	-	16	TRBJ2-1	TRBD2	CASSPFAAGGSNEQFF	TGTGCCAGCAGCCCCTTTGCAGCGGGGGGCAGCAATGAGCAGTTCTTC
TRBV9	-	17	TRBJ2-1	TRBD2	CASSVLAGGHMLREQFF	TGTGCCAGCAGCGTACTAGCGGGGGGGCATATGTTGCGTGAGCAGTTCTTC
TRBV27	few	15	TRBJ2-5	TRBD1	CASTFHDRAGETQYF	TGTGCCAGCACCTTTCATGACAGGGCAGGGGAGACCCAGTACTTC
TRBV5-1	few	15	TRBJ2-7	-	CASSHGGTGFYEQYF	TGCGCCAGCAGCCACGGGGGGACAGGTTTCTACGAGCAGTACTTC
TRBV5-8	-	14	TRBJ2-5	TRBD2	CASSLVLAGGQQNF	TGTGCCAGCAGCTTGGTCCTAGCGGGGGGACAGCAGAACTTC
TRBV27	-	12	TRBJ2-3	-	CASTPRSDTQYF	TGTGCCAGCACCCCGAGGTCAGATACGCAGTATTTT